The rows below give T cell receptor beta chains drawn from one sample of a study of blood T cell repertoires in COVID-19. The protocol was immunoSEQ multiplex PCR, while the TCRdb copy is restricted to in-frame clones and leaves out a portion. The top ten hold 8% of the sample, which has some 150,000 clones, 80% to 90% seen once. Sequencing was done on a sample of peripheral blood. The source of these receptors is a woman aged 55-70 years with COVID-19, enrolled during active disease. Both conserved end residues are part of each CDR3. D genes are given only for firm matches. Where a row states a size, it is once, few, many or the class of an expanded clone; other rows omit it.

TRBV9	TRBJ2-5	NA	TRBD2	CASSVSGAEFETQYF	TGTGCCAGCAGCGTAAGCGGGGCAGAGTTTGAGACCCAGTACTTC
TRBV10-3	TRBJ1-3	NA	NA	CAISDGSGNTIYF	TGTGCCATCAGTGACGGCTCTGGAAACACCATATATTTT
TRBV2	TRBJ2-3	NA	NA	CASSEWGLGTDTQYF	TGTGCCAGCAGTGAGTGGGGGCTCGGCACAGATACGCAGTATTTT
TRBV18	TRBJ1-6	few	NA	CASSPSEGQPLHF	TGTGCCAGCTCACCATCCGAGGGACAACCCCTCCACTTT
TRBV7-9	TRBJ2-5	NA	TRBD2	CASSSLLAGVETQYF	TGTGCCAGCAGCTCTCTTCTAGCGGGGGTGGAGACCCAGTACTTC
TRBV4-1	TRBJ2-7	NA	TRBD1	CASSLDRGRREQYF	TGCGCCAGCAGCCTGGACAGGGGGCGTCGCGAGCAGTACTTC
TRBV2	TRBJ1-6	NA	TRBD1	CASSEYGGQIRPLHF	TGTGCCAGCAGTGAATACGGGGGACAGATTAGACCCCTCCACTTT
TRBV30	TRBJ2-3	NA	NA	CAWSGTIHTDTQYF	TGTGCCTGGAGTGGGACTATTCACACAGATACGCAGTATTTT
TRBV27	TRBJ2-5	NA	NA	CASSPLRGVWETQYF	TGTGCCAGCAGTCCCCTCAGGGGAGTATGGGAGACCCAGTACTTC
TRBV10-1	TRBJ1-3	NA	NA	CASSESIGLVSGNTIYF	TGCGCCAGCAGTGAGTCGATTGGCCTCGTCTCTGGAAACACCATATATTTT
TRBV5-8	TRBJ2-1	NA	TRBD1	CASSLGQGNNYNEQFF	TGTGCCAGCAGCTTGGGACAGGGGAATAACTACAATGAGCAGTTCTTC
TRBV5-8	TRBJ1-4	NA	NA	CASSLGALGLFF	TGTGCCAGCAGCTTGGGGGCCCTGGGACTGTTTTTT
TRBV19	TRBJ2-5	NA	TRBD1	CASSIGTGVWETQYF	TGTGCCAGTAGTATAGGGACAGGGGTTTGGGAGACCCAGTACTTC
TRBV27	TRBJ2-2	NA	TRBD2	CATLPLRGENTGELFF	TGTGCCACCCTCCCCTTGCGGGGGGAAAACACCGGGGAGCTGTTTTTT
TRBV9	TRBJ2-5	NA	NA	CASSPAGGQETQYF	TGTGCCAGCAGCCCGGCCGGGGGTCAAGAGACCCAGTACTTC
TRBV5-1	TRBJ2-7	NA	NA	CASSLTGTYEQYF	TGCGCCAGCAGCTTGACAGGAACCTACGAGCAGTACTTC
TRBV7-2	TRBJ2-3	NA	NA	CASSLQGRQADTQYF	TGTGCCAGCAGCTTACAGGGCCGCCAAGCAGATACGCAGTATTTT
TRBV19	TRBJ1-6	few	NA	CASSISPQGSALHF	TGTGCCAGTAGTATCTCCCCACAGGGTAGTGCCCTCCACTTT
TRBV5-6	TRBJ1-5	NA	TRBD1	CASSLWGRGNQPQHF	TGTGCCAGCAGCTTGTGGGGCAGGGGGAATCAGCCCCAGCATTTT
TRBV6-5	TRBJ2-7	NA	NA	CASRFSVQGNDEQYF	TGTGCCAGCAGGTTCAGCGTTCAGGGGAACGACGAGCAGTACTTC
TRBV28	TRBJ1-2	NA	NA	CASSFGGLANYGYTF	TGTGCCAGCAGTTTCGGGGGGTTGGCGAACTATGGCTACACCTTC
TRBV30	TRBJ1-1	NA	NA	CAWSQVEAFF	TGTGCCTGGAGTCAGGTCGAAGCTTTCTTT
TRBV28	TRBJ1-2	few	NA	CASSPPEGGNNYGYTF	TGTGCCAGCAGTCCCCCGGAGGGCGGGAATAACTATGGCTACACCTTC
TRBV6-5	TRBJ1-2	NA	NA	CASTRNPDTDYGYTF	TGTGCCAGCACCCGTAACCCCGACACCGACTATGGCTACACCTTC
TRBV11-3	TRBJ1-1	NA	NA	CASSYDSDTEAFF	TGTGCCAGCAGCTATGACAGCGACACTGAAGCTTTCTTT
TRBV27	TRBJ2-7	NA	TRBD2	CASRDQLAGGSYEQYF	TGTGCCAGCAGAGATCAACTAGCGGGGGGGTCCTACGAGCAGTACTTC
TRBV6-2/TRBV6-3	TRBJ1-5	NA	NA	CASSYRRGGWGNQPQHF	TGTGCCAGCAGTTACCGTAGGGGGGGATGGGGCAATCAGCCCCAGCATTTT
TRBV7-3	TRBJ1-1	once	NA	CASSLRGRDTEAFF	TGTGCCAGCAGCTTACGGGGGAGGGACACTGAAGCTTTCTTT
TRBV18	TRBJ1-3	NA	NA	CASSPMDTRSGNTIYF	TGTGCCAGCTCACCGATGGACACCCGCTCTGGAAACACCATATATTTT